These 8 T cell receptor beta chains came from one sample sequenced in a study of T-cell memory formation after mild COVID-19. In TCRdb, the 5' RACE reads were re-called with MiXCR into one record per CDR3 protein. The sample records more than 200,000 distinct CDR3 sequences, about a sixth being singletons. The sequencing sample was made of PBMCs or a T cell subset sorted from them (not recorded which). These receptors all stem from a young man who had mild COVID-19 (a few samples of this study predate the infection). Cell type and time point are not known.

The rearrangement links TRBV6-2 or TRBV6-3 to TRBJ2-2; D is unresolved. The CDR3 spans 13 residues. Trimming cost V 5 bases and J 4 bases, with 8 bases left between them. CDR1 and CDR2 (germline): MNHEY, SVGEGT. CDR3 nucleotides: TGTGCCAGCAGTCTCCTCAGCACCGGGGAGCTGTTTTTT. It is translated as CASSLLSTGELFF.

The chain recombines TRBV24-1 with TRBJ2-5; D unclear. The germline CDR1 and CDR2 sequences are KGHDR and SFDVKD. This CDR3 has 15 amino acids. V was shortened by 2 bases and J by 1 base, with 10 bases between the two germline ends. This CDR3 reads CATSDSQSGQETQYF. The CDR3 DNA reads as TGTGCCACCAGTGATTCCCAATCGGGCCAAGAGACCCAGTACTTC.

The V call is TRBV11-3, the J call TRBJ2-7, with TRBD1 matching over 8 bases. Germline CDR1 reads SGHNT; CDR2 reads YENEEA. This CDR3 has 13 amino acids. The junction had 2 bases not matched to a gene; V was cut back by 5 bases and J by 2 bases. The CDR3 region is CASSAGQAYEQYF. CDR3 DNA sequence: TGTGCCAGCAGCGCGGGACAGGCCTACGAGCAGTACTTC.

The genes are TRBV7-3 and TRBJ2-1, with 8 positions matching TRBD2. The CDR3 covers 15 residues. Per the germline V gene, CDR1 is SGHTA and CDR2 is FQGTGA. With V trimmed by 5 bases and J by 8 bases, 11 bases remained unmatched. The CDR3, as DNA: TGTGCCAGCAGCCGGCGGCGGGGGGCAAGGGATGAGCAGTTCTTC. It yields the protein CASSRRRGARDEQFF.

This clonotype was picked up many times. The J gene is TRBJ2-5, the V gene TRBV20-1; TRBD2 aligns across 7 bases. V lost 2 bases and J lost 5; bases outside the gene matches: 8. The CDR3 is made up of 14 amino acids. Germline CDR1 is DFQATT and CDR2 is SNEGSKA (reference sequence). As DNA, the CDR3 is TGCAGTGCTAGATATACTAGCGCGGAGGAGACCCAGTACTTC. Protein product: CSARYTSAEETQYF.

The chain couples TRBV5-1 to TRBJ1-4; 9 bases are a match to TRBD1. V trimming: 0 bases; J trimming: 7 bases; junction bases outside the gene matches: 7. The CDR3 length is 16 residues. Germline CDR1 and CDR2: SGHRS and YFSETQ. The CDR3 DNA follows: TGCGCCAGCAGCTTGGGAGACAGGGGGTCTGGTGAAAAACTGTTTTTT. It specifies CASSLGDRGSGEKLFF.

The rearrangement joins TRBV27 to TRBJ2-1; no firm D call. Germline V gene lookup returns CDR1 MNHEY and CDR2 SMNVEV (reference sequence). V lost 6 bases and J lost 9, with 12 bases in between. The CDR3 consists of 12 residues. The CDR3, as DNA: TGTGCCAGCAGCTCCCCCTTCGGTGAGCAGTTCTTC. Translated, it gives CASSSPFGEQFF.

This clonotype was seen a handful of times. The genes are TRBV7-2 and TRBJ2-3; TRBD1 or TRBD2 may be the D gene (6 bases each). Per germline, CDR1 SGHTA and CDR2 FQGNSA. The CDR3 length is 16 residues. Between the trimmed V and J ends, which lost 2 bases and 2 bases, there was a span of 14 bases. The CDR3 here is CASSLITGAVTDTQYF. CDR3 DNA sequence: TGTGCCAGCAGCTTAATTACGGGGGCCGTCACAGATACGCAGTATTTT. The full variable domain, rest sourced from reference TRBV7-2 and TRBJ2-3, is GAGVSQSPSNKVTEKGKDVELRCDPISGHTALYWYRQSLGQGLEFLIYFQGNSAPDKSGLPSDRFSAERTGGSVSTLTIQRTQQEDSAVYLCASSLITGAVTDTQYFGPGTRLTVL.